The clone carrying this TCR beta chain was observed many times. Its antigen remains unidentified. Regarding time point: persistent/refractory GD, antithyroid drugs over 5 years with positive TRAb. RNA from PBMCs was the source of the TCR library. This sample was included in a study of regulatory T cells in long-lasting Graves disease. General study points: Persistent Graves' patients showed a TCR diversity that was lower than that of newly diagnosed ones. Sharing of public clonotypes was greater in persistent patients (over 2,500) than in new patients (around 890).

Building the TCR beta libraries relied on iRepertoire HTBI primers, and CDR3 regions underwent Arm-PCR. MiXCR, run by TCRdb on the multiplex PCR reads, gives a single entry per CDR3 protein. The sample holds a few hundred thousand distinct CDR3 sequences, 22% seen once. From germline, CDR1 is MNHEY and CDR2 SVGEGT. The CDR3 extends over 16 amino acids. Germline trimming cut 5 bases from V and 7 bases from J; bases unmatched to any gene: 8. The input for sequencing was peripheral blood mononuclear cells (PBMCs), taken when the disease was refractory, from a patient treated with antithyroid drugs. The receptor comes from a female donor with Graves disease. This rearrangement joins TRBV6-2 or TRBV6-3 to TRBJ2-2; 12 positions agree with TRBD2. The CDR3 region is CASSHLTSGSHGELFF. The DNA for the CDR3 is TGTGCCAGCAGTCACTTGACTAGCGGGAGTCACGGGGAGCTGTTTTTT.